The rows below give T cell receptor beta chains drawn from one sample of a study of blood T cell repertoires in COVID-19. TCRdb keeps only in-frame clones here, not all; method: immunoSEQ multiplex PCR. Among almost 250,000 clones listed, around nine tenths were seen once. Source material: PBMCs or T cells enriched from blood (not recorded which). The source of these receptors is a woman aged 45-65 years who had recovered from COVID-19. Both conserved end residues are part of each CDR3. Each record gives: clone size, V gene, J gene, D gene, CDR3 protein, CDR3 DNA. D genes are given only for firm matches. Clone size is shown for a subset of rows, as once, few, many or a class of expanded clone.

-,TRBV10-1,TRBJ2-1,TRBD2,CASSERAGALNEQFF,TGCGCCAGCAGTGAAAGAGCGGGAGCTCTCAATGAGCAGTTCTTC
-,TRBV7-9,TRBJ1-5,-,CASSLAGGMHF,TGTGCCAGCAGCTTAGCCGGGGGAATGCATTTT
-,TRBV7-6,TRBJ2-6,TRBD1,CASSFHPGTGGQAGANVLTF,TGTGCCAGCAGCTTTCATCCCGGGACAGGGGGTCAGGCTGGGGCCAACGTCCTGACTTTC
-,TRBV5-1,TRBJ1-2,-,CASQQGVLDYGYTF,TGCGCCAGCCAACAGGGAGTTCTTGACTATGGCTACACCTTC
-,TRBV4-3,TRBJ1-3,-,CASSQLELSGNTIYF,TGCGCCAGCAGCCAATTGGAGCTCTCTGGAAACACCATATATTTT
-,TRBV7-6,TRBJ2-1,-,CASTSSVSSYNEQFF,TGTGCCAGCACCTCAAGCGTGAGCTCCTACAATGAGCAGTTCTTC
-,TRBV11-3,TRBJ2-1,TRBD2,CASSFGLAGGPLNEQFF,TGTGCCAGCAGCTTCGGTCTAGCGGGAGGGCCTCTCAATGAGCAGTTCTTC
-,TRBV15,TRBJ2-7,-,CATSRDSTYEQYF,TGTGCCACCAGCAGGGACAGTACCTACGAGCAGTACTTC
-,TRBV6-5,TRBJ1-4,-,CASMDGGGRKLFF,TGTGCCAGCATGGACGGGGGAGGGCGAAAACTGTTTTTT
-,TRBV5-1,TRBJ2-5,-,CASSLGLGPGSETQYF,TGCGCCAGCAGCTTGGGTTTGGGGCCGGGTTCGGAGACCCAGTACTTC
-,TRBV28,TRBJ1-2,-,CASSPQTRSYTF,TGTGCCAGCAGCCCTCAAACCAGGAGCTACACCTTC
-,TRBV6-2/TRBV6-3,TRBJ2-1,TRBD2,CASSTLAGAVSGEQFF,TGTGCCAGCAGTACCCTAGCGGGTGCCGTGAGCGGTGAGCAGTTCTTC
-,TRBV28,TRBJ1-4,TRBD1,CASRGTGGKLFF,TGTGCCAGCAGGGGGACAGGGGGCAAACTGTTTTTT
-,TRBV11-2,TRBJ2-2,TRBD2,CASSLGAGANTGELFF,TGTGCCAGCAGCTTAGGAGCGGGAGCGAACACCGGGGAGCTGTTTTTT
-,TRBV30,TRBJ1-1,TRBD1,CAWSVAGGTEAFF,TGTGCCTGGAGCGTGGCAGGGGGGACTGAAGCTTTCTTT
-,TRBV28,TRBJ1-1,-,CASSLMNTEAFF,TGTGCCAGCAGTCTAATGAACACTGAAGCTTTCTTT
-,TRBV4-2,TRBJ1-4,-,CASSQNARGGSNEKLFF,TGTGCCAGCAGCCAAAACGCCAGGGGTGGATCTAATGAAAAACTGTTTTTT
-,TRBV5-1,TRBJ2-1,-,CASSLIGGGAHNEQFF,TGCGCCAGCAGCTTGATCGGGGGAGGAGCACACAATGAGCAGTTCTTC
-,TRBV19,TRBJ2-1,TRBD1,CASNKDRGRNEQFF,TGTGCCAGCAACAAGGACAGGGGTAGAAATGAGCAGTTCTTC
-,TRBV6-5,TRBJ1-5,TRBD1,CAGQEYSNQPQHF,TGTGCCGGACAGGAATATAGCAATCAGCCCCAGCATTTT
few,TRBV19,TRBJ1-2,TRBD1,CASSIDPYRTGGADGYTF,TGTGCCAGTAGTATAGACCCCTACCGGACAGGGGGCGCGGATGGCTACACCTTC
-,TRBV30,TRBJ2-6,TRBD1,CACTTGNSGANVLTF,TGTGCCTGTACGACAGGGAACTCTGGGGCCAACGTCCTGACTTTC
-,TRBV28,TRBJ1-1,-,CASSTPGGTNTEAFF,TGTGCCAGCAGCACCCCGGGGGGTACGAACACTGAAGCTTTCTTT
-,TRBV5-4,TRBJ1-4,TRBD1,CASSLGGTDFEKLFF,TGTGCCAGCAGCTTGGGTGGGACAGATTTTGAAAAACTGTTTTTT
-,TRBV28,TRBJ1-5,-,CASSFPGISNQPQHF,TGTGCCAGCAGTTTCCCCGGGATTAGCAATCAGCCCCAGCATTTT
-,TRBV20-1,TRBJ2-3,TRBD2,CSASSSSGPRFADTQYF,TGCAGTGCTAGTTCGTCTAGCGGGCCCCGCTTCGCAGATACGCAGTATTTT
-,TRBV9,TRBJ2-3,-,CASSSGDTQYF,TGTGCCAGCAGCTCAGGGGATACGCAGTATTTT
-,TRBV7-9,TRBJ1-4,-,CASSSTGTLSEKLFF,TGTGCCAGCAGCAGTACCGGGACTTTGAGTGAAAAACTGTTTTTT
-,TRBV27,TRBJ1-4,TRBD1,CASSWRQGDEKLFF,TGTGCCAGCAGCTGGCGACAGGGCGACGAAAAACTGTTTTTT
-,TRBV10-3,TRBJ2-7,TRBD1,CAIRTGWASYEQYF,TGTGCCATCAGGACAGGGTGGGCTTCCTACGAGCAGTACTTC